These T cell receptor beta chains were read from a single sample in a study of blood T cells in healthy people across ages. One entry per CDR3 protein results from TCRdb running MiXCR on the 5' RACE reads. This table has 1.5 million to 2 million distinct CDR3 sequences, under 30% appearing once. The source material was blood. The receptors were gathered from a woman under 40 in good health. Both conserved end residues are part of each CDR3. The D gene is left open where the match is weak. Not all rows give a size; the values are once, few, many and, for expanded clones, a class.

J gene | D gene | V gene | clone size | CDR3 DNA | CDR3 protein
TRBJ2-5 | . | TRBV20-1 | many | TGCAGTGCTAGACGGGGGACCTTAAAGGAGACCCAGTACTTC | CSARRGTLKETQYF
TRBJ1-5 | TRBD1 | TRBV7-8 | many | TGTGCCAGCAGCAAATGGACAGGGAGCAATAGCAATCAGCCCCAGCATTTT | CASSKWTGSNSNQPQHF
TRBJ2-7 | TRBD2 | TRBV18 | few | TGTGCCAGCTCACCGGGCGGGAGGGCCCACGAGCAGTACTTC | CASSPGGRAHEQYF
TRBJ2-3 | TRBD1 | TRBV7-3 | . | TGTGCCAGCAGCTTAACATGGGACAGGGGCGGCACAGATACGCAGTATTTT | CASSLTWDRGGTDTQYF
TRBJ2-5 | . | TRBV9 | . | TGTGCCAGCAGCGCCCAATTCGTGGAGACCCAGTACTTC | CASSAQFVETQYF
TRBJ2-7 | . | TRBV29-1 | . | TGCAGCGTTGTTCAGGTCTACGAGCAGTACTTC | CSVVQVYEQYF
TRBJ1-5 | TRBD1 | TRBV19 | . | TGTGCCAGTAAGGCACAGGGACAGGGGATGAGTCAGCCCCAGCATTTT | CASKAQGQGMSQPQHF
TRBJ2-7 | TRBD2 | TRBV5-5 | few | TGTGCCAGCAGCACTAGACTAGCGGGAGCGGACGAGCAGTACTTC | CASSTRLAGADEQYF
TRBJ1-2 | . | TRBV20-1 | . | TGCAGTGCCAACCCGACGGACACTCCGTATGGCTACACCTTC | CSANPTDTPYGYTF
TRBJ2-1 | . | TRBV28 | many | TGTGCCAGCAGTTTTGTGGAGACAGGGAGGGCCAATGAGCAGTTCTTC | CASSFVETGRANEQFF
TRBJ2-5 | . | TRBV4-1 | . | TGCGCCAGCAGCCAAGATGGGCAGGGAGCGGAGACCCAGTACTTC | CASSQDGQGAETQYF
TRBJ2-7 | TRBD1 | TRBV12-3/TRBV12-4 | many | TGTGCCAGCAGTTTAACCGACAGGGTGGACGAGCAGTACTTC | CASSLTDRVDEQYF
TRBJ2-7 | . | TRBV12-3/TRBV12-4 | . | TGTGCCAGCAGTTTAGTTCTCGCCGCCGAGCAGTACTTC | CASSLVLAAEQYF
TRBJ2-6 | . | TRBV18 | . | TGTGCCAGCTCACCATTTGACCTCTATAACTCTGGGGCCAACGTCCTGACTTTC | CASSPFDLYNSGANVLTF
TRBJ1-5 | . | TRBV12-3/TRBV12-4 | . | TGTGCCAGCAGTTTAGGCAGGAGGCGTCAGCCCCAGCATTTT | CASSLGRRRQPQHF
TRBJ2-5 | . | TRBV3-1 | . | TGTGCCAGCAGCTACCGACAGGTTCAAGAGACCCAGTACTTC | CASSYRQVQETQYF
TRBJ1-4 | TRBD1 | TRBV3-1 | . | TGTGCCAGCAGTCTGACAGGGGGCACCGCTAATGAAAAACGGTTTTTT | CASSLTGGTANEKRFF
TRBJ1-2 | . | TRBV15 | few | TGTGCCACCAGCAGAGAACCTCTACAGGGCTATGGCTACACCTTC | CATSREPLQGYGYTF
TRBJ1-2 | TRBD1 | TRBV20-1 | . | TGCAGTGCCGACAGGGCCTCCTATGGCTACACCTTC | CSADRASYGYTF
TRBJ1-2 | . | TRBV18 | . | TGTGCCAGCTCACCACTGCGGGGGGACTACACCTTC | CASSPLRGDYTF
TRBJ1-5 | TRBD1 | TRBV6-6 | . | TGTGCCAGCAGCGGGCTGGGACAGGGCAATCAGCCCCAGCATTTT | CASSGLGQGNQPQHF
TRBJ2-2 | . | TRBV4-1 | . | TGCGCCAGCAGCCAGAACAGGGAGGAGCTGTTTTTT | CASSQNREELFF
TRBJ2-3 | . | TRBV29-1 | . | TGCAGCGGAGCCCGGACAGATACGCAGTATTTT | CSGARTDTQYF
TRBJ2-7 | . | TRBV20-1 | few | TGCAGTGCTAGAGATTTAGGTCTGGACGAGCAGTACTTC | CSARDLGLDEQYF
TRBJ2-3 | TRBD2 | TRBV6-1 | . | TGTGCCAGCAGGGCCGAGGGGGGACTAGCGGGGTATCACACAGATACGCAGTATTTT | CASRAEGGLAGYHTDTQYF
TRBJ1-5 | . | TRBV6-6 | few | TGTGCCAGCAAGGGAGGGTCGGGTCAGCCCCAGCATTTT | CASKGGSGQPQHF
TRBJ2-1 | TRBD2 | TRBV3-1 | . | TGTGCCAGCAGGCCGAGCGGGAGGGGCGGGAATGAGCAGTTCTTC | CASRPSGRGGNEQFF
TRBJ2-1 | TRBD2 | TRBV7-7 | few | TGTGCCAGCAGCATAGCGGGAGGGCCTCCCCATGAGCAGTTCTTC | CASSIAGGPPHEQFF
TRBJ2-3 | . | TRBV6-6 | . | TGTGCCAGCCGAAGGCTAGCCCAACGGGATACGCAGTATTTT | CASRRLAQRDTQYF
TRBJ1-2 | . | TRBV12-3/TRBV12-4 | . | TGTGCCAGCAGTTTTAGTGGCCCTGGTGGCTACACCTTC | CASSFSGPGGYTF
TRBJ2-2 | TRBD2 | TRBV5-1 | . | TGCGCCAGCAGCACGGGAGGGAACACCGAGGAGCTGTTTTTT | CASSTGGNTEELFF
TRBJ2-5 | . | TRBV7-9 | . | TGTGCCAGCCAGGAAGGGCCCATGGCCCAGTACTTC | CASQEGPMAQYF
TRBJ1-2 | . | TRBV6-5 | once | TGTGCCAGCAGTCGAGGAGGATTAACTATCAGCTACACCTTC | CASSRGGLTISYTF
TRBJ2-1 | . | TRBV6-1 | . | TGTGCCAGCAGGGAGGGGACAGAGCAGTTCTTC | CASREGTEQFF
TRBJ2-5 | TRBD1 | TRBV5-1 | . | TGCGCCAGCAGCCGAGGCGGACAGGTTGAAGAGACCCAGTACTTC | CASSRGGQVEETQYF
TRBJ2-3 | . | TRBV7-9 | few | TGTGCCAGCAGCTCAACGGGACGCATAATCACAGATACGCAGTATTTT | CASSSTGRIITDTQYF
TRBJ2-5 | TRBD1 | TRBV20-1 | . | TGCAGTGCGCCAACTAGGGGGCGAGAGACCCAGTACTTC | CSAPTRGRETQYF
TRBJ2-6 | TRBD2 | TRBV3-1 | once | TGTGCCAGCAGCCCGACTAGCGGGAGATCCACTGGGGCCAACGTCCTGACTTTC | CASSPTSGRSTGANVLTF
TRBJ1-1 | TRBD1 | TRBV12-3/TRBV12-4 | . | TGTGCCAGCAGGGGTACAGGGGGTGGATGGACTGAAGCTTTCTTT | CASRGTGGGWTEAFF
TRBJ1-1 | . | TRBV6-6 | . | TGTGCCAGCAGGGATAGGGGGGGCAGGGCTGAAGCTTTCTTT | CASRDRGGRAEAFF
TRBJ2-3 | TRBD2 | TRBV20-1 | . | TGCAGTGCTAGAGAAGCGGGGGTTGATGATACGCAGTATTTT | CSAREAGVDDTQYF
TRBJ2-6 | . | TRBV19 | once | TGTGCCAGTAGATGGGTCTATGGGGCCAACGTCCTGACTTTC | CASRWVYGANVLTF
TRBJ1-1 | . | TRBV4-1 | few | TGCGCCAGCAGGCGCAGGGTAGAGGGGTCGAAAGCTTTCTTT | CASRRRVEGSKAFF
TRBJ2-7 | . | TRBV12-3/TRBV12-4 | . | TGTGCCAGCAAGAGGAGCGGGCCAGCCTACGAGCAGTACTTC | CASKRSGPAYEQYF
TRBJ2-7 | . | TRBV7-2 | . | TGTGCCAGCAGCTTATCACTAGTAAGCTCCTACGAGCAGTACTTC | CASSLSLVSSYEQYF
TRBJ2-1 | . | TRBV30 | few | TGTGCCTGGAGTCCTCTAAAAAATGAGCAGTTCTTC | CAWSPLKNEQFF
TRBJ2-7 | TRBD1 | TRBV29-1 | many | TGCAGCGTTGAAGATCAAAGGGACAGTTCCTACGAGCAGTACTTC | CSVEDQRDSSYEQYF
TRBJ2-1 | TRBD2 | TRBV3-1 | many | TGTGCCAGCAGCCAACGGACTAGCGGTAGGAATGAGCAGTTCTTC | CASSQRTSGRNEQFF
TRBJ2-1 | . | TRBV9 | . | TGTGCCAGCAGCCCATGGGGTGATCCGCAGTACAATGAGCAGTTCTTC | CASSPWGDPQYNEQFF
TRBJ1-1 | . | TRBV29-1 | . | TGCAGCGCCGTGACAGGGAACACTGAAGCTTTCTTT | CSAVTGNTEAFF
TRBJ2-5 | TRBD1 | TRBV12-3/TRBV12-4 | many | TGTGCCAGCAGCCTAGGGGACAGGGACGGTACCCAGTACTTC | CASSLGDRDGTQYF
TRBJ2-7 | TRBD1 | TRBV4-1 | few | TGCGCCAGCTGCCCATCTCCGGACAGGGTCTACGAGCAGTACTTC | CASCPSPDRVYEQYF
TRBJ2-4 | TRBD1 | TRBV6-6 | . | TGTGCCAGCAGCGACAGGGAAAATAGGGAGCAGTACTTC | CASSDRENREQYF
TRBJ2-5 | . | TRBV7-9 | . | TGTGCCAGCACCCTATCAGGGGTGATCGAGACCCAGTACTTC | CASTLSGVIETQYF
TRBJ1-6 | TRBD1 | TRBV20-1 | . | TGCAGTGCTAGTTCCCCGGGACAGGGTTCACCCCTCCACTTT | CSASSPGQGSPLHF
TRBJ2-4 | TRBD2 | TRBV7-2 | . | TGTGCCAGCAGCCGGGGCGGCCTAGCGGGGAACAAAAACATTCAGTACTTC | CASSRGGLAGNKNIQYF
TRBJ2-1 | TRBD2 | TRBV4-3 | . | TGCGCCAGCAGCCAAGAGGGCGGGAGGGCGGGTGAGCAGTTCTTC | CASSQEGGRAGEQFF
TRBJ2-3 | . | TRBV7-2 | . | TGTGCCAGCGGGCTAGAGGGCCCGCCAGATACGCAGTATTTT | CASGLEGPPDTQYF
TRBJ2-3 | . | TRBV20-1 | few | TGCAGTGCCAATGACAGGTTGGCCGATACGCAGTATTTT | CSANDRLADTQYF